The 7 T cell receptor beta chains below come from one sample, sequenced in a study of regulatory T cells in long-lasting Graves disease (dated by TCRdb to the early 2020s). This specimen's time point label, per the study, means: newly diagnosed GD, antithyroid drugs for less than 3 months. For both TCR sequencing and RNA sequencing, RNA was extracted from PBMCs in TRIzol. Libraries were built with multiplex PCR. This sample was sequenced with an Illumina HiSeq 4000. CDR3 regions were amplified by Arm-PCR with iRepertoire HTBI primers to construct TCR beta libraries. TCRdb redid the processing of the public reads, applying fastp at Q25 and MiXCR, and retained in-frame beta chains. Merged by CDR3 protein, the rows form single entries marked with the most common genes and DNA. This sample is represented by around 400,000 distinct CDR3 sequences; less than 20% of them were singletons. The biggest ten clones account for 22% of the sample.

The material sequenced was peripheral blood mononuclear cells (PBMCs), taken at new diagnosis, from a patient treated with antithyroid drugs. Receptor source: a female donor with Graves disease.

This clonotype was observed many times. This chain links TRBV6-5 with TRBJ2-7; 9 nucleotides match TRBD2. Germline loops: CDR1 MNHEY, CDR2 SVGAGI. V lost 2 bases, J lost 0 bases, and 2 bases stayed unmatched. This CDR3 is 15 amino acids long. CDR3 sequence reads: CASSYGGRASYEQYF. Here the CDR3 DNA reads TGTGCCAGCAGTTACGGCGGGAGGGCCTCCTACGAGCAGTACTTC.

The rearrangement uses TRBV4-1 and TRBJ1-5, with D unresolved. V was trimmed by 0 bases and J by 11 bases, leaving 11 bases between them. There are 13 residues in the CDR3. CDR1 is MGHRA and CDR2 is YSYEKL in the germline V gene. CDR3 nucleotide sequence: TGCGCCAGCAGCCAAGACAGTTCTTCGTCCCAGCATTTT. Protein: CASSQDSSSSQHF.

The sample holds many counts of this clonotype. This chain uses TRBV7-2 with TRBJ2-7, with a tentative D call TRBD2 (7 bases). Trimming took 2 bases from V and 2 from J, leaving 22 bases between them. Germline loops: CDR1 SGHTA, CDR2 FQGNSA. This CDR3 has 18 residues. The CDR3 nucleotides are TGTGCCAGCAGCTTACATGGGCCCGGACTGGGGGGGCCCTACGAGCAGTACTTC. Translation gives CASSLHGPGLGGPYEQYF.

V gene TRBV4-1 combines with J gene TRBJ2-1, with 12 positions matching TRBD2. CDR1 is MGHRA, CDR2 YSYEKL, per germline. This CDR3 has 15 amino acids. Germline trimming cut 6 bases from V and 6 bases from J; bases unmatched to any gene: 6. CDR3 region: CASRRTSGETNEQFF. CDR3 nucleotide sequence: TGCGCCAGCAGACGGACTAGCGGGGAAACCAATGAGCAGTTCTTC.

This clonotype was seen many times. The V gene is TRBV7-3, the J gene TRBJ2-2; 11 bases match TRBD1. Germline assignment: CDR1 SGHTA and CDR2 FQGTGA. The CDR3 runs 15 residues. The V gene end was trimmed by 5 bases and the J gene end by 9 bases; junction bases not matched to a gene: 8. CDR3 DNA sequence: TGTGCCAGCAGCGCCTCCGGGACAGGGGGAAGGGAGCTGTTTTTT. Translation gives CASSASGTGGRELFF.

The table lists this clonotype with a count of one. The J gene is TRBJ2-2, the V gene TRBV2, with 8 bases identical to TRBD2. The CDR3 is 14 residues long. The junction had 8 bases not matched to a gene; V was cut back by 6 bases and J by 8 bases. CDR1 SNHLY and CDR2 FYNNEI come from the germline V gene. The CDR3 here is CASRDFRGGGELFF. CDR3 bases: TGTGCCAGCAGGGATTTCCGGGGGGGGGGGGAGCTGTTTTTT.

This clonotype has a handful of counts. The V call is TRBV19, the J call TRBJ1-1; D remains ambiguous. Germline CDR1 reads LNHDA; CDR2 reads SQIVND (reference sequence). CDR3 size: 14 residues. V dropped 7 bases and J dropped 8 bases, with 20 bases sitting between them. The DNA for the CDR3 is TGTGCCAGTAACTCGTGGGCGGACCTCAGGGAAGCTTTCTTT. Protein product: CASNSWADLREAFF.